One sample yielded the 29 T cell receptor beta chains listed below, sequenced in a study of blood T cell repertoires in COVID-19. The method was immunoSEQ multiplex PCR; TCRdb's version includes in-frame clones alone and lacks a portion of them. The sample lists roughly 97,000 clones, about 80% occurring once. Sequencing was performed on peripheral blood. These receptors were collected from a woman of 80 years or more with active or convalescent COVID-19.

This clone was found once. The V call is TRBV19, the J call TRBJ1-2; D is undetermined. The CDR3 runs 14 residues. The germline CDR1 and CDR2 sequences are LNHDA and SQIVND (reference sequence). The V and J ends lost 4 bases and 0 bases respectively, with 9 bases between them. CDR3 bases: TGTGCCAGTAGTACGCGAGGGTCTAACTATGGCTACACCTTC. Translating gives CASSTRGSNYGYTF.

The chain has TRBV5-1 and TRBJ1-1; the D gene is possibly TRBD1 (5 bases). V was pared by 6 bases and J by 0 bases, with 18 bases between. Looked up from germline, CDR1 is SGHRS and CDR2 is YFSETQ. The CDR3 is made up of 16 amino acids. The CDR3 sequence: CASKVGQTVMNTEAFF. The CDR3 coding sequence is TGCGCCAGCAAGGTCGGTCAGACAGTAATGAACACTGAAGCTTTCTTT.

The genes are TRBV19 and TRBJ1-5; maybe TRBD1 (5 bases). This CDR3 is 16 amino acids long. With 0 bases removed from V and 4 bases from J, the gap between germline ends came to 13 bases. Per the germline V gene, CDR1 is LNHDA and CDR2 is SQIVND (reference sequence). CDR3 amino acids: CASSIDHLRTNQPQHF. The CDR3 region has the DNA TGTGCCAGTAGTATAGATCACCTTAGGACAAATCAGCCCCAGCATTTT.

The gene calls are TRBV5-1 and TRBJ1-4; 9 bases match TRBD1. Looked up from germline, CDR1 is SGHRS and CDR2 is YFSETQ. CDR3 length: 13 residues. After removal of 4 bases from V and 8 bases from J, the junction contained 3 bases not matched to a gene. Here the CDR3 DNA reads TGCGCCAGCAGCCGGGACAGGGACGAAAAACTGTTTTTT. Amino acids: CASSRDRDEKLFF.

The chain links TRBV7-8 to TRBJ2-6, with 7 bases matching TRBD2. Germline values: CDR1 SGHVS, CDR2 FQNEAQ. J was trimmed by 4 bases and V by 9 bases; bases with no gene match: 9. The CDR3 is made up of 15 amino acids. The CDR3 sequence: CASGLGAGGANVLTF. The CDR3 region has the DNA TGTGCCAGTGGACTAGGGGCGGGCGGGGCCAACGTCCTGACTTTC.

This clone is a singleton in its sample. This chain links TRBV24-1 with TRBJ2-3, with D perhaps matching TRBD2 (5 bases). Germline CDR1 is KGHDR and CDR2 is SFDVKD. There are 15 residues in the CDR3. V lost 7 bases and J 2 bases, leaving 15 bases between the germline ends. The CDR3 bases are TGTGCCACCAGCGCGGCCAGCGGACTCACAGATACGCAGTATTTT. Protein: CATSAASGLTDTQYF.

The chain recombines TRBV14 with TRBJ2-7; TRBD2 matches at 10 bases. Unmatched junction bases numbered 5, after V lost 3 bases and J lost 0 bases. This CDR3 has 16 residues. Germline V CDR1 and CDR2: SGHDN, FVKESK. As DNA, the CDR3 is TGTGCCAGCAGCCAGACCGGGACTAGCGCCTCCTACGAGCAGTACTTC. It codes for CASSQTGTSASYEQYF.

The chain combines TRBV9 with TRBJ2-1, with TRBD2 matching over 8 bases. This CDR3 region has 18 residues. The V gene end was trimmed by 0 bases and the J gene end by 10 bases; junction bases not matched to a gene: 18. The germline V gene encodes CDR1 SGDLS and CDR2 YYNGEE. Here the CDR3 reads CASSVEVGSGTRLYEQFF. CDR3 bases: TGTGCCAGCAGCGTAGAAGTAGGGTCCGGGACTAGGCTATACGAGCAGTTCTTC.

The J gene is TRBJ1-1, the V gene TRBV5-6, with 9 nucleotides matching TRBD1. Germline assignment: CDR1 SGHDT and CDR2 YYEEEE. This CDR3 comprises 14 residues. The junction had 3 bases not matched to a gene; V was cut back by 5 bases and J by 1 base. CDR3 in DNA: TGTGCCAGCAGAGGACAGGGGAGGAACACTGAAGCTTTCTTT. Residues: CASRGQGRNTEAFF.

V and J are TRBV2 and TRBJ2-5, with D possibly TRBD2 on 5 matching bases. The CDR3 has 12 amino acids. Germline V gives CDR1 SNHLY, CDR2 FYNNEI. V was trimmed by 7 bases and J by 4 bases, leaving 10 bases between them. CDR3 protein: CASTAAGETQYF. CDR3 DNA sequence: TGTGCCAGCACAGCGGCGGGAGAGACCCAGTACTTC.

This clone was counted once. The gene calls are TRBV30 and TRBJ1-3; D unresolved. This CDR3 comprises 13 residues. V gave up 7 bases and J gave up 0 bases, with 10 bases separating them. Per the germline V gene, CDR1 is GTSNPN and CDR2 is SVGIG (reference sequence). The CDR3 DNA reads TGTGCCTATGACCAGGACTCTGGAAACACCATATATTTT. Its translation: CAYDQDSGNTIYF.

This chain joins TRBV20-1 and TRBJ1-1, with D perhaps matching TRBD1 (5 bases). The germline gives CDR1 DFQATT, CDR2 SNEGSKA (reference sequence). This CDR3 has 11 amino acids. V was pared by 7 bases and J by 6 bases, with 12 bases between. The CDR3 here is CSVQGAAEAFF. The CDR3, as DNA: TGCAGTGTCCAGGGTGCCGCTGAAGCTTTCTTT.

V and J are TRBV14 and TRBJ1-1; 7 nucleotides align to TRBD1. CDR3 length: 13 amino acids. V shed 11 bases and J 5 bases; nucleotides not matched to a gene: 11. CDR1 and CDR2 from the germline V gene are SGHDN and FVKESK. CDR3 nucleotide sequence: TGTGCCGGAAAAGACAGGGTAAAAACTGAAGCTTTCTTT. Protein sequence: CAGKDRVKTEAFF.

V is TRBV6-5 and J is TRBJ2-7; D is undetermined. CDR1 is MNHEY, CDR2 SVGAGI, per germline. The CDR3 consists of 13 residues. V gave up 2 bases and J gave up 2 bases, with 7 bases separating them. The CDR3 is CASSYGAPYEQYF. As DNA, the CDR3 is TGTGCCAGCAGTTACGGAGCCCCCTACGAGCAGTACTTC.

This clone appeared a single time. The V gene is TRBV5-1, the J gene TRBJ2-5, with 11 bases matching TRBD1. The germline V gene encodes CDR1 SGHRS and CDR2 YFSETQ. V lost 5 bases and J lost 1; bases outside the gene matches: 4. The CDR3 consists of 15 residues. CDR3 nucleotide sequence: TGCGCCAGCAGTGGACAGGGGGCCGTCCAAGAGACCCAGTACTTC. This gives the protein CASSGQGAVQETQYF.

The chain links TRBV14 to TRBJ1-1; a possible D gene is TRBD1 (6 bases). V lost 3 bases, J lost 6 bases, and 14 bases lay in between. The CDR3 consists of 14 residues. CDR1 and CDR2 (germline): SGHDN, FVKESK. The CDR3 nucleotides are TGTGCCAGCAGCCACAGGGGACTATCCCCTGAAGCTTTCTTT. Its translation: CASSHRGLSPEAFF.

The genes are TRBV19 and TRBJ1-5; unclear D gene. Germline V CDR1 and CDR2: LNHDA, SQIVND (reference sequence). With 5 bases removed from V and 4 bases from J, the gap between germline ends came to 9 bases. This CDR3 has 13 amino acids. The CDR3, as DNA: TGTGCCAGTAGTCCCCAGAGGAATCAGCCCCAGCATTTT. It is translated as CASSPQRNQPQHF.

V gene TRBV6-5 combines with J gene TRBJ1-5; a possible D gene is TRBD1 (6 bases). The CDR3 spans 11 residues. Looked up from germline, CDR1 is MNHEY and CDR2 is SVGAGI. V was clipped by 6 bases and J by 11 bases, with 11 bases between them. CDR3 in amino acids: CASSYKGAQHF. CDR3 sequence (DNA): TGTGCCAGCAGCTACAAGGGGGCCCAGCATTTT.

The J gene is TRBJ1-3, the V gene TRBV10-3; 9 bases fit TRBD1. Germline V lookup: CDR1 ENHRY, CDR2 SYGVKD. CDR3 length: 14 residues. V shed 4 bases, J shed 4 bases, and the junction held 2 bases outside the gene matches. The CDR3 DNA sequence: TGTGCCATCAGTGGAGGACAGGGGGGAAACACCATATATTTT. Its translation: CAISGGQGGNTIYF.

This chain links TRBV3-1 (or the pseudogene TRBV3-2) with TRBJ1-2; D not certain. Trimming stripped 4 bases from V and 6 bases from J, with 15 bases between. The germline V gene has CDR1 LGHDT and CDR2 YNNKEL (reference sequence). The CDR3 spans 14 residues. For the CDR3, the DNA is TGTGCCAGCAGCCGACGCGGGGAGCGGCATGGCTACACCTTC. This codes for CASSRRGERHGYTF.

The chain employs TRBV5-1 and TRBJ2-6; 9 nucleotides align to TRBD1. Trimming cost V 0 bases and J 0 bases; bases outside gene matches: 7. CDR1 SGHRS and CDR2 YFSETQ come from the germline V gene. There are 19 residues in the CDR3. The chain's CDR3 is CASSLGTGVFPSGANVLTF. CDR3 nucleotides: TGCGCCAGCAGCTTGGGGACAGGGGTTTTCCCCTCTGGGGCCAACGTCCTGACTTTC.

The chain recombines TRBV5-6 with TRBJ1-2; TRBD1 might be the D (5 bases). The CDR3 extends over 13 amino acids. V gave up 4 bases and J gave up 0 bases, with 7 bases separating them. CDR1 is SGHDT and CDR2 is YYEEEE in the germline V gene. CDR3 coding DNA: TGTGCCAGCAGCCGGGGGTCTAACTATGGCTACACCTTC. Translating gives CASSRGSNYGYTF.

This chain joins TRBV30 and TRBJ1-2; no definite D call. Germline CDR1 reads GTSNPN; CDR2 reads SVGIG (reference sequence). V was pared by 4 bases and J by 0 bases, with 18 bases between. The CDR3 covers 16 residues. CDR3: CAWKNPSGGSNYGYTF. The DNA of the CDR3 is TGTGCCTGGAAAAATCCGTCGGGAGGGTCTAACTATGGCTACACCTTC.

The V call is TRBV7-2, the J call TRBJ2-5; 7 nucleotides agree with TRBD2. The trim removed 5 bases at V and 4 bases at J, leaving 7 bases unmatched. The CDR3 length is 14 residues. Germline V gene sequence: CDR1 SGHTA, CDR2 FQGNSA. CDR3 coding DNA: TGTGCCAGCAGCGTCGGGGGGAGCCGAGAGACCCAGTACTTC. This encodes CASSVGGSRETQYF.

The rearrangement uses TRBV7-9 and TRBJ1-4, with D maybe TRBD1 (5 bases). This CDR3 has 14 amino acids. Germline CDR1 is SEHNR and CDR2 is FQNEAQ (reference sequence). The V and J ends lost 3 bases and 4 bases respectively, with 9 bases between them. The CDR3 DNA sequence: TGTGCCAGCAGCTTTACAGGCGTTAATGAAAAACTGTTTTTT. The encoded protein is CASSFTGVNEKLFF. Based on the CDR3 plus reference TRBV7-9 and TRBJ1-4, the full variable domain is DTGVSQNPRHKITKRGQNVTFRCDPISEHNRLYWYRQTLGQGPEFLTYFQNEAQLEKSRLLSDRFSAERPKGSFSTLEIQRTEQGDSAMYLCASSFTGVNEKLFFGSGTQLSVL.

This chain uses TRBV20-1 with TRBJ2-7; 7 bases line up with TRBD1. Germline V gene data show CDR1 as DFQATT and CDR2 as SNEGSKA (reference sequence). CDR3 length: 14 residues. V was pared by 3 bases and J by 7 bases, with 12 bases of the junction left unmatched. CDR3 nucleotides: TGCAGTGCTAGTGGACAGGTGGGGACGGGGGAGCAGTACTTC. Encoded protein: CSASGQVGTGEQYF.

The J gene is TRBJ1-5, the V gene TRBV6-5; no reliable D call. The ends were cut back, 7 bases at V and 1 base at J, with 14 bases in the middle. From germline, CDR1 is MNHEY and CDR2 SVGAGI. The CDR3 is 15 residues long. The DNA of the CDR3 is TGTGCCAGCAAGAGGGCAAGTAACAGCAATCAGCCCCAGCATTTT. Residues: CASKRASNSNQPQHF.

This clone was counted a single time. The chain employs TRBV28 and TRBJ1-6; TRBD1 matches at 8 bases. V shed 6 bases and J 7 bases; nucleotides not matched to a gene: 8. The CDR3 is 15 residues long. Germline lookup yields CDR1 MDHEN and CDR2 SYDVKM. This CDR3 reads CASSPGQGYNSPLHF. CDR3 DNA: TGTGCCAGCAGCCCCGGACAGGGATACAATTCACCCCTCCACTTT.

A single count supports this clone. This rearrangement joins TRBV27 to TRBJ2-6, with a weak D call TRBD2 (6 bases). The CDR3 runs 15 residues. The germline V gene encodes CDR1 MNHEY and CDR2 SMNVEV (reference sequence). V was cut by 5 bases and J by 2 bases, with 10 bases left in between. The CDR3 bases are TGTGCCAGCAGTACGGGGGTGGCTGGGGCCAACGTCCTGACTTTC. Its translation: CASSTGVAGANVLTF.